These 16 T cell receptor beta chains share one sample of origin, sequenced in a study of blood T cells in healthy people across ages (dated by TCRdb to between 2014 and 2016). To prepare the library, 5' RACE was applied. This sample was sequenced with an Illumina HiSeq 2500. A second PCR of about 7 to 12 cycles was run with a J-beta primer mix and a sample-barcoded 5' primer. The public sequencing data were trimmed at Q25 with fastp and processed into clonotypes with MiXCR by TCRdb, which kept only in-frame beta chains. Every distinct CDR3 protein forms one entry, paired with its most common genes and DNA. This sample lists about 800,000 distinct CDR3 sequences; 20% to 25% were detected once. The ten largest clones add up to more than 3% of the sample. These data are also associated with another study on T cells of mothers and their children.

Sequencing input: blood. The receptors come from a boy between 5 and 17 years old in good health.

This clonotype has a handful of counts. The chain carries TRBV7-2 and TRBJ2-7, with 10 bases identical to TRBD1. Per the germline V gene, CDR1 is SGHTA and CDR2 is FQGNSA. Germline trimming cut 4 bases from V and 4 bases from J; bases unmatched to any gene: 13. The CDR3 runs 17 residues. CDR3 sequence (DNA): TGTGCCAGCAGCTCAGGGCGGGCCGGGACAGGGGTGTACGAGCAGTACTTC. It specifies CASSSGRAGTGVYEQYF.

This clonotype has a count of ten or more. CDR3 in amino acids: CASSPPGANEQFF. CDR3 in DNA: TGTGCCAGCAGCCCCCCGGGGGCCAATGAGCAGTTCTTC. The rearrangement uses TRBV7-3 and TRBJ2-1; D could derive from TRBD1 or TRBD2 (6 bases each). CDR1 is SGHTA and CDR2 is FQGTGA in the germline V gene. V lost 5 bases to trimming and J lost 6 bases, with 11 bases between them. The CDR3 loop spans 13 amino acids.

This chain uses TRBV5-1 with TRBJ1-2; D is possibly TRBD1 (5 bases). Trimming cost V 0 bases and J 0 bases, with 12 bases left between them. CDR3 length: 16 residues. Germline V CDR1 and CDR2: SGHRS, YFSETQ. The chain's CDR3 is CASSLGPRATNYGYTF. As DNA, the CDR3 is TGCGCCAGCAGCTTGGGTCCCAGGGCCACTAACTATGGCTACACCTTC.

This clonotype was counted a few times. The chain has TRBV7-2 and TRBJ2-5, with D possibly TRBD2 on 6 matching bases. This CDR3 region has 16 residues. The V and J ends lost 5 bases and 5 bases respectively, with 21 bases between them. The V gene's germline CDR1 is SGHTA and CDR2 FQGNSA. The CDR3 reads CASSPHRQGGWETQYF. Written as DNA, the CDR3 is TGTGCCAGCAGCCCTCACAGGCAGGGAGGCTGGGAGACCCAGTACTTC.

The table lists this clonotype with a few counts. J is TRBJ2-5 and V is TRBV29-1, with D possibly called TRBD1 or TRBD2 (6 bases each). The CDR3 totals 12 residues. Germline CDR1 and CDR2: SQVTM and ANQGSEA. V was pared by 4 bases and J by 2 bases, with 8 bases between. The CDR3 loop is CSVGGGQETQYF. The CDR3 bases are TGCAGCGTTGGAGGGGGGCAAGAGACCCAGTACTTC.

This chain uses TRBV5-1 with TRBJ2-1, with a weak D call TRBD1 (7 bases). Germline-derived CDR1 and CDR2 are SGHRS and YFSETQ. This CDR3 is built from 17 residues. Trimming removed 4 bases from V and 4 bases from J, with 21 bases in between. The CDR3 spells CASSAMAGGTGYNEQFF. In nucleotides, the CDR3 is TGCGCCAGCAGCGCCATGGCAGGGGGGACGGGGTACAATGAGCAGTTCTTC.

In this sample, this clonotype turned up many times. V usage is TRBV29-1 and J usage is TRBJ2-5; no definite D call. There are 11 residues in the CDR3. Deletions cut 2 bases from V and 5 bases from J, with 6 bases between. The germline CDR1 and CDR2 sequences are SQVTM and ANQGSEA. The CDR3 sequence: CSVEPLETQYF. CDR3 DNA sequence: TGCAGCGTTGAACCCTTGGAGACCCAGTACTTC.

The V gene is TRBV11-2, the J gene TRBJ2-5, with 10 bases matching TRBD2. The J call may be wrong; the DNA end is better matched by TRBJ2-7. Germline lookup yields CDR1 SGHAT and CDR2 FQNNGV. The CDR3 sequence is 15 residues long. CDR3 in amino acids: CASSAQLAGGYEQYF. The CDR3 DNA reads as TGTGCCAGCAGCGCCCAGTTAGCGGGGGGCTACGAGCAGTACTTC.

The chain employs TRBV28 and TRBJ2-5, with 8 bases aligning to TRBD2. The germline CDR1 and CDR2 sequences are MDHEN and SYDVKM. V shed 10 bases, J shed 1 base, and the junction held 11 bases outside the gene matches. The CDR3 spans 15 residues. This CDR3 is CAISKAGVLQETQYF. The CDR3 DNA sequence: TGTGCCATATCAAAAGCGGGGGTGCTCCAAGAGACCCAGTACTTC.

This clonotype was picked up a small number of times. The chain recombines TRBV4-3 with TRBJ1-6; no definite D call. Germline CDR1 is LGHNA and CDR2 is YSLEER. This CDR3 has 15 amino acids. The ends were cut back, 0 bases at V and 6 bases at J, with 9 bases in the middle. CDR3 nucleotide sequence: TGCGCCAGCAGCCAAGATAGGAGCCCTAATTCACCCCTCCACTTT. It yields the protein CASSQDRSPNSPLHF.

This chain joins TRBV27 and TRBJ2-5; D may be TRBD2 (6 bases). TRBJ2-7 explains the end of the DNA better; the J call may be wrong. Per the germline V gene, CDR1 is MNHEY and CDR2 is SMNVEV (reference sequence). The length of the CDR3 is 16 residues. This CDR3 reads CASSLSSGDISYEQYF. The CDR3 DNA reads as TGTGCCAGCAGTTTATCGTCGGGAGACATCTCCTACGAGCAGTACTTC.

The chain links TRBV4-1 to TRBJ1-2, with D tentatively TRBD1 (6 bases). CDR1 and CDR2 (germline): MGHRA, YSYEKL. This CDR3 comprises 14 residues. V was shortened by 0 bases and J by 6 bases, with 11 bases between the two germline ends. CDR3 DNA sequence: TGCGCCAGCAGCCAAGATCCAGGGGCGGATGGCTACACCTTC. It is translated as CASSQDPGADGYTF.

This clonotype was seen only a few times. The CDR3 nucleotides are TGTGCCAGCAGACCGAACAGTTACTCCTGGGCGGTGGGTGAAAAACTGTTTTTT. Translated, it gives CASRPNSYSWAVGEKLFF. The chain employs TRBV6-6 and TRBJ1-4; no reliable D call. This CDR3 spans 18 amino acids. V was pared by 6 bases and J by 7 bases, with 27 bases between. Germline loops: CDR1 MNHNY, CDR2 SVGAGI (reference sequence).

The V and J genes are TRBV29-1 and TRBJ2-7; 7 bases agree with TRBD2. The DNA end is more similar to TRBJ2-1, so the J call may be wrong. Germline V lookup: CDR1 SQVTM, CDR2 ANQGSEA. The CDR3 is made up of 14 amino acids. The CDR3 DNA sequence: TGCAGCGTTGAACATGATGTGCGGGACTACGAGCAGTTCTTC. It is translated as CSVEHDVRDYEQFF.

This chain connects TRBV7-2 to TRBJ2-1, with 9 bases aligning to TRBD1. V dropped 5 bases and J dropped 8; count of bases not matched to a gene: 7. This CDR3 comprises 14 residues. The germline CDR1 and CDR2 sequences are SGHTA and FQGNSA. CDR3 sequence: CASSRRDRVHEQFF. The CDR3 DNA follows: TGTGCCAGCAGCCGCCGGGACAGGGTCCATGAGCAGTTCTTC.

The chain couples TRBV5-1 to TRBJ2-5; D unresolved. The ends were cut back, 4 bases at V and 4 bases at J, with 11 bases in the middle. Germline V CDR1 and CDR2: SGHRS, YFSETQ. CDR3 length: 13 residues. CDR3 protein: CASSVQQAETQYF. In DNA form, the CDR3 reads TGCGCCAGCAGCGTCCAACAAGCAGAGACCCAGTACTTC.